This TCR beta chain is from a study of metastatic and nonmetastatic thyroid tumors. Study background: Across peripheral blood and tumor or nodule tissue samples taken from malignant and benign thyroid patients, the repertoires were compared with one another.

Study observations and caveats: As reported, TCR beta diversity in blood and tumor was significantly higher in malignant thyroid tumors than in benign nodules.

There were no patients who had received any treatment before thyroid surgery. CDR1 is MGHRA and CDR2 is YSYEKL in the germline V gene. The CDR3 runs 17 residues. V gave up 4 bases and J gave up 10 bases, with 25 bases separating them. This clone is deemed medium-sized. Its target is not known. Original handling: Researchers built a distant-metastasis classifier for papillary thyroid cancer that drew on CDR3 differences across clinicopathological groups. Using MiXCR, TCRdb reanalyzed the PCR reads. The authors' filters were not applied to this entry. Found here are 15,000 or so clones, approximately 27% of them singletons; the top ten hold over 20%.

The V call is TRBV4-1, the J call TRBJ2-2; D assignment may be TRBD1 or TRBD2 (5 bases each). The receptor comes from a female donor with papillary thyroid cancer or a benign thyroid nodule (not recorded which). Some clones in this sample may be carry-over from other donors' samples. The sample was tumor tissue. The CDR3 is CASSPPRGPPLRKELFF. CDR3 sequence (DNA): TGCGCCAGCAGCCCCCCCCGGGGCCCACCGTTACGGAAGGAGCTGTTTTTT.